This TCR beta chain was found in a study of shared clonotypes between healthy human individuals (dated by TCRdb to 2020 to 2021). About the full investigation: A couple of women and a few men aged 18 to 49 years were included in the cohort. To estimate repertoire size and how much clonotypes are shared between individuals, the study performed deep sequencing of blood TCR repertoires from about five healthy adults. To increase sequencing depth and limit assay-specific biases, different laboratories used diverse techniques to prepare libraries and sequence TCR repertoires. For each donor, three plates each were used for CD4 naive and CD4 memory, two plates were used for CD8 naive, and one plate was used for CD8 memory. Per donor, leukapheresis produced somewhere between about 0.8 and 9.5 billion PBMCs.

About this clone itself: There is no known antigen for this receptor. No much larger clone is present one base from it, and per-base qualities are unavailable.

The V end loses 5 bases and the J end loses 0 bases, and a stretch of 13 bases separates them. The CDR3, cysteine through phenylalanine, is 16 amino acids long. The CDR3 DNA has 48 bases and is translated from base 1. Per the germline V gene, SGHTA is the CDR1 and FQGTGA is the CDR2. Findings and caveats that apply to the study as a whole: Incomplete sequencing was indicated by rarefaction of sorted-subset datasets, despite the large sequencing depth. The small number of donors limited the genetic and exposure-history diversity represented. Roughly 5.2% of naive CD4, 3% to 4% of naive CD8, around 2.3% of memory CD4, and approximately 0.4% of memory CD8 clonotypes were shared across a few donors. Based on pairwise subsampling, the degree of clonotype sharing among donors was expected to be affected by sequencing depth. Compared with non-shared clonotypes, clonotypes shared by all four sorted-subset donors had higher generation probabilities. Sampling was restricted to blood, and TCR repertoires in tissue are likely to differ from TCR repertoires in blood. Estimated clonotype richness was generally larger for naive than for memory subsets.

The donors were healthy, HIV-negative adults with no recently reported acute infections or vaccinations. Every donor was a Caucasian adult living in Nashville, Tennessee, USA. CD4+ T cells were enriched by magnetic negative selection, after which naive cells were positively selected on CD45RA and the negative fraction was taken as the memory subset. Blood was collected by leukapheresis, and PBMCs were isolated by Ficoll-Histopaque density gradient centrifugation and then cryopreserved in liquid nitrogen vapor phase. Analytical flow cytometry was used to check the purity and quantity of every magnetically sorted T cell population. Genomic DNA was isolated from every sorted fraction and measured by UV absorbance on a Nanodrop 2000c. Using the deep immunoSEQ assay, TCR CDR3 regions were amplified from genomic DNA by multiplex PCR. Genomic DNA extracted from each cell subset was distributed evenly over all wells of several immunoSEQ 96-well plates, and each plate served as one replicate. Each replicate PCR for sorted subsets received about 180 ng genomic DNA, equal to roughly 29,000 T cell genomes. The purified libraries were quantified using a Qubit 3.0 fluorometer, sized with a Bioanalyzer 2100, and then quantified again using the KAPA Library Quantification kit. Every immunoSEQ 96-well plate was sequenced on a dedicated single-read 150-cycle Illumina NextSeq 550 flow cell. As for how the authors treated the data: Because the immunoSEQ output included only junctional sequences and no quality scores, the filtering could not be the same as the filtering used for full-length reads. To assign V/J genes and CDR3, sequences were annotated using PyIR, a Python wrapper for IgBLAST v1.9, with IMGT germline references. Reads were removed for weak V/J assignments (E-value above 1e-6), missing CDR3, stop codons, out-of-frame junctions, or ambiguous translated residues. V3J clonotypes were defined as sequences sharing the same inferred V gene, J gene, and CDR3 amino acid sequence. The percentage overlap between two repertoires was calculated by dividing the number of shared unique clonotypes by the size of the smaller repertoire. RTK rarefaction, the Chao1 estimator, and Recon v2.1 estimates of unobserved clonotypes were used to assess repertoire richness. For all TCRbeta clonotypes obtained by the gDNA method from a few donors, generation probabilities were computed with OLGA. The immuneACCESS repertoire file appears here via TCRdb, limited to in-frame rearrangements. These files lack a portion of the clones; in checked studies, under half of the deficit traces to unresolved V genes, and the cause of the others is not known. Clonal size and the V and J genes are those of that table, whereas D and trimming came from the DNA. Here the sample has around 1.1 million clones; about 72% occur a single time. Roughly 0.83% of the sample rests with the top ten.

The V and J genes are TRBV7-3 and TRBJ2-2, with the D call perhaps TRBD1 or TRBD2, as 5 bases match in each case. The specimen sequenced was memory CD4+ T cells from PBMCs. According to the study, the label for this sample's cell subset or site signals: CD45RA-negative fraction. The sequence derives from a man younger than 35 in good health. Some clones in this sample may be carry-over from other donors' samples. The CDR3: CASSPGAVSNTGELFF. Read as DNA, the sequence is TGTGCCAGCAGCCCCGGGGCAGTCTCGAACACCGGGGAGCTGTTTTTT.